The entry that follows covers one T cell receptor (beta chain) sequence. The target antigen is unknown. The data derive from a study of B cell selection in AIRE deficiency. The ends were cut back, 0 bases at V and 5 bases at J, with 13 bases in the middle. This CDR3 is 15 amino acids long. Looked up from germline, CDR1 is LGHNA and CDR2 is YNFKEQ. Findings and caveats of the study: Shared Treg sequences were biased toward short CDR3s with few non-templated nucleotide insertions. About 30.6% of healthy-donor shared Treg TCRbeta sequences appeared in patient Tconv cells.

How the authors handled the data: Pooled Tregs gave about 5.65x10^4 patient and some 93,000 donor TCRbeta sequences. Generated by immunoSEQ multiplex PCR, the TCRdb table keeps only in-frame clones and is missing some. V, J and clone size were drawn from that table, and D and trimming were deduced from the DNA. The table lists roughly 24,000 clones, 92% of them singletons. Regulatory T cells were sorted as CD4+CD25hiCD127low/negative. Controls came from healthy donors unrelated to patients. Sequenced: CD4+CD25+ Tregs sorted from PBMCs. This sequence joins TRBV4-2 and TRBJ2-5; D is possibly TRBD1 or TRBD2 (5 bases each). The receptor was derived from a human donor in good health. CDR3 amino acids: CASSQERGLRETQYF. CDR3 nucleotide sequence: TGTGCCAGCAGCCAAGAACGGGGCCTGAGGGAGACCCAGTACTTC.